A selection of T cell receptor beta chains follows, all from one sample in a study of cytomegalovirus exposure and HLA in healthy donors. Sequenced by immunoSEQ multiplex PCR; TCRdb stores in-frame clones only, minus some. Of 130,000 or so clones listed, roughly 74% are singletons. Sample: PBMCs. The receptors were gathered from a man in his forties in good health and CMV-seropositive. The CDR3 runs from the conserved cysteine through the conserved F or W. D genes are given only for firm matches. Some rows mark clone size as missing; the rest say once, few, many or name a class of expanded clone.

TRBV4-1	.	.	TRBJ1-4	TGCGCCAGCAGCCAAGATGGGAGCAGTAATGAAAAACTGTTTTTT	CASSQDGSSNEKLFF
TRBV5-6	.	TRBD2	TRBJ2-5	TGTGCCAGCAGCTTGGCAGCGGGGGGGATCCAAGAGACCCAGTACTTC	CASSLAAGGIQETQYF
TRBV19	.	TRBD1	TRBJ2-2	TGTGCCAGTACCCCGACAGGGTCGAACACCGGGGAGCTGTTTTTT	CASTPTGSNTGELFF
TRBV6-1	.	TRBD1	TRBJ1-2	TGTGCCAGCAGCAACATGGTGGACAGGGTCGACGGCTACACCTTC	CASSNMVDRVDGYTF
TRBV29-1	.	TRBD2	TRBJ2-5	TGCAGCGTTTGTCTAGCGGGGGTAGGGGAGACCCAGTACTTC	CSVCLAGVGETQYF
TRBV5-1	.	TRBD2	TRBJ2-7	TGCGCCAGCAGCCCCCTTGGCGGGGGACCCTACGAGCAGTACTTC	CASSPLGGGPYEQYF
TRBV6-5	.	TRBD2	TRBJ2-7	TGTGCCAGCAGTTACGGACTAGCGGAGAACTACGAGCAGTACTTC	CASSYGLAENYEQYF
TRBV27	.	.	TRBJ1-5	TGTGCCAGCAGGCCTGTCAGGGGTGATCAGCCCCAGCATTTT	CASRPVRGDQPQHF
TRBV29-1	few	.	TRBJ2-7	TGCAGCGTGGACCAACAGGGTTGGAACGAGCAGTACTTC	CSVDQQGWNEQYF
TRBV21-1	.	.	TRBJ1-1	TGTGCCAGCAGCCGGGACAGGGGGCGCGGGACTGAAGCTTTCTTT	CASSRDRGRGTEAFF
TRBV6-6	once	.	TRBJ2-7	TGTGCCAGCAACCCAGGGGGGAGCTCCTACGAGCAGTACTTC	CASNPGGSSYEQYF
TRBV5-1	few	TRBD2	TRBJ2-1	TGCGCCAGCGGGGGACTAGCGGGGACCAATGAGCAGTTCTTC	CASGGLAGTNEQFF
TRBV2	once	TRBD1	TRBJ1-5	TGTGCCAGCAGGATGGGACAGTTAAATCAGCCCCAGCATTTT	CASRMGQLNQPQHF
TRBV9	.	TRBD1	TRBJ2-2	TGTGCCAGCAGCTCACAGGGGGAAGCCGGGGAGCTGTTTTTT	CASSSQGEAGELFF
TRBV6-1	.	TRBD1	TRBJ1-5	TGTGCCAGCAGCCGGGACAGGGGCGATCAGCCCCAGCATTTT	CASSRDRGDQPQHF
TRBV6-1	.	.	TRBJ1-1	TGTGCCAGCAGTTCCACATTTCAAGCTTTCTTT	CASSSTFQAFF
TRBV18	.	TRBD1	TRBJ1-3	TGTGCCAGCTCATCTGGACAGGGGGCTCTCTCTGGAAACACCATATATTTT	CASSSGQGALSGNTIYF
TRBV28	.	TRBD2	TRBJ2-5	TGTGCCAGCAGTTTGGGAGGACTAGCGGAAGAGACCCAGTACTTC	CASSLGGLAEETQYF
TRBV6-6	.	TRBD1	TRBJ1-3	TGTGCCACAGTCCCGGGACAGGGTGAAAACACCATATATTTT	CATVPGQGENTIYF
TRBV6-4	.	.	TRBJ2-3	TGTGCCAGCAGCGCCCAAGCTAGCGGCACAGATACGCAGTATTTT	CASSAQASGTDTQYF
TRBV5-1	few	TRBD1	TRBJ1-6	TGCGCCAGCAGCTTGGAGACAGGGCTACGACCCCTCCACTTT	CASSLETGLRPLHF
TRBV21-1	.	.	TRBJ1-1	TGTGCCAGCAGCAAAGAAACAGGCCTCATGAACACTGAAGCTTTCTTT	CASSKETGLMNTEAFF
TRBV2	.	TRBD1	TRBJ2-3	TGTGCCACCCCGGGGACAGGGGAACCCACAGATACGCAGTATTTT	CATPGTGEPTDTQYF
TRBV10-3	.	.	TRBJ2-7	TGTGCCATCAGCCCCCTCGACGAGCAGTACTTC	CAISPLDEQYF
TRBV7-8	.	TRBD1	TRBJ1-2	TGTGCCAGCAGCTTACCGCCAGGGGGAGACTATGGCTACACCTTC	CASSLPPGGDYGYTF
TRBV30	.	.	TRBJ2-7	TGTGCCTGGAGTTTCCGACTAGGGACCTACGAGCAGTACTTC	CAWSFRLGTYEQYF
TRBV4-1	few	TRBD1	TRBJ1-2	TGCGCCAGCAGCCAGACAGGGGTAGCGGCGCTCTATGGCTACACCTTC	CASSQTGVAALYGYTF
TRBV4-1	.	TRBD1	TRBJ1-2	TGCGCCAGCAGCCAAGATGACAGGGGGAGAGGTGGCTACACCTTC	CASSQDDRGRGGYTF
TRBV28	few	.	TRBJ1-3	TGTGCCAGCAGTCCCCAGATCTCTGGAAACACCATATATTTT	CASSPQISGNTIYF
TRBV2	.	TRBD1	TRBJ2-2	TGTGCCAGCAGAGGACAGGCTTTGAACACCGGGGAGCTGTTTTTT	CASRGQALNTGELFF
TRBV19	.	.	TRBJ1-4	TGTGCCAGTAGACAGTCAACTAATGAAAAACTGTTTTTT	CASRQSTNEKLFF
TRBV27	.	.	TRBJ2-1	TGTGCCAGCAGTTTATCTCCGGGAGACACCTACAATGAGCAGTTCTTC	CASSLSPGDTYNEQFF
TRBV28	.	.	TRBJ2-7	TGTGCCAGCAGTGCAGGCAACGACGAGCAGTACTTC	CASSAGNDEQYF
TRBV7-9	.	.	TRBJ1-1	TGTGCCAGCAGCTTTACAGTGAACACTGAAGCTTTCTTT	CASSFTVNTEAFF
TRBV9	.	TRBD2	TRBJ2-1	TGTGCCAGCAGCGTAGCCATAGCGGGAGGGAACAATGAGCAGTTCTTC	CASSVAIAGGNNEQFF
TRBV28	few	TRBD2	TRBJ2-7	TGTGCCAGCGGGCTAGCGGGATACGAGCAGTACTTC	CASGLAGYEQYF
TRBV6-5	.	.	TRBJ2-7	TGTGCCAGCAGTTTCTACCTCGGGAGAGGAGACTACGAGCAGTACTTC	CASSFYLGRGDYEQYF
TRBV19	once	TRBD1	TRBJ2-7	TGTGCCAGTCGGTCAGGGGGCTACGAGCAGTACTTC	CASRSGGYEQYF
TRBV6-5	few	TRBD1	TRBJ1-1	TGTGCCAGCAGTTCATGGACAGGGGCGAGGTACACTGAAGCTTTCTTT	CASSSWTGARYTEAFF
TRBV30	.	.	TRBJ1-2	TGTGCCTGGAGTGTACTGGCAGGGAACTATGGCTACACCTTC	CAWSVLAGNYGYTF
TRBV18	few	.	TRBJ2-1	TGTGCCAGCTCACCTACACAGCTTAACAATGAGCAGTTCTTC	CASSPTQLNNEQFF
TRBV15	.	.	TRBJ1-4	TGTGCCACCAGCAGGACAGCTACTAATGAAAAACTGTTTTTT	CATSRTATNEKLFF
TRBV6-5	.	.	TRBJ1-5	TGTGCCAGCAGTTTTCTGGCCGGCAATCAGCCCCAGCATTTT	CASSFLAGNQPQHF
TRBV28	.	TRBD1	TRBJ1-1	TGTGCCACTAAGACAGGGGAAGGGGTTGAAGCTTTCTTT	CATKTGEGVEAFF
TRBV27	.	TRBD1	TRBJ1-5	TGTGCCAGCAGCCCCGAAATGACAGGGGCGGATCAGCCCCAGCATTTT	CASSPEMTGADQPQHF
TRBV9	.	TRBD2	TRBJ2-2	TGTGCCAGCAGCGTGACGGGGGGGAAGTTCACCGGGGAGCTGTTTTTT	CASSVTGGKFTGELFF
TRBV5-6	.	.	TRBJ2-5	TGTGCCAGCAGCCGCTCATTACTCGACCAAGAGACCCAGTACTTC	CASSRSLLDQETQYF
TRBV30	.	.	TRBJ1-3	TGTGCCTGGAGTGTAAGTCAGGGGCCTGGAAACACCATATATTTT	CAWSVSQGPGNTIYF
TRBV7-2	.	TRBD1	TRBJ1-1	TGTGCCAGCAGCGCCGACAGGGGAGCTGAAGCTTTCTTT	CASSADRGAEAFF